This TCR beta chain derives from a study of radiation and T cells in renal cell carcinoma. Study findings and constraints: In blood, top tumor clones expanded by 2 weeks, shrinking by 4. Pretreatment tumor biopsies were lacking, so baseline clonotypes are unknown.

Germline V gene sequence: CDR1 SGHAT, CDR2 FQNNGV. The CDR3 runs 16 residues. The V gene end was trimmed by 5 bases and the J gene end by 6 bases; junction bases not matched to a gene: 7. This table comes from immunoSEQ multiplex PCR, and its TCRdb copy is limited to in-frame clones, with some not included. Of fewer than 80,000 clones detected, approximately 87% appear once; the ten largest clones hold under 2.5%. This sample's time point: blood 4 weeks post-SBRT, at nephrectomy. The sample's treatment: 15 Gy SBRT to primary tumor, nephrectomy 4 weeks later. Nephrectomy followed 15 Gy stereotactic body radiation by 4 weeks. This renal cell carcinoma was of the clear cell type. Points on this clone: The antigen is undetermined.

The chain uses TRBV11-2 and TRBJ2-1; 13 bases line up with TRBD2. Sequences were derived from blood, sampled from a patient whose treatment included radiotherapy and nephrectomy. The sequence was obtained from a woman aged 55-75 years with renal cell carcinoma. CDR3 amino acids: CASSRRLAGGGNEQFF. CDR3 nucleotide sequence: TGTGCCAGCAGCAGGCGACTAGCGGGGGGAGGCAATGAGCAGTTCTTC.